The rows below give T cell receptor beta chains drawn from one sample of a study of cytomegalovirus exposure and HLA in healthy donors. Here immunoSEQ multiplex PCR was the method, and the copy in TCRdb shows in-frame clones only, minus some. The repertoire holds 150,000 to 200,000 clones, with 77% as singletons. The sequenced sample was PBMCs. The receptors shown here come from a middle-aged man in good health and CMV-seropositive. Both conserved end residues are trimmed from each CDR3. Fields, in order: J gene, V gene, CDR3 protein.

J gene: TRBJ1-1; V gene: TRBV2; CDR3 protein: AGPGDVNTEAF
J gene: TRBJ1-5; V gene: TRBV27; CDR3 protein: ASSLGAMDNQPQH
J gene: TRBJ2-1; V gene: TRBV28; CDR3 protein: ASIQGSYNEQF
J gene: TRBJ2-5; V gene: TRBV4-3; CDR3 protein: ASSRGLFGTGEQETQY
J gene: TRBJ2-7; V gene: TRBV7-8; CDR3 protein: ASSLGSSGDYEQY
J gene: TRBJ2-5; V gene: TRBV5-4; CDR3 protein: ASSSMQGGQETQY
J gene: TRBJ2-7; V gene: TRBV10-1; CDR3 protein: ASSGGATGTYEQY
J gene: TRBJ2-7; V gene: TRBV4-3; CDR3 protein: ASSRGLGDSYEQY
J gene: TRBJ2-1; V gene: TRBV29-1; CDR3 protein: SGSAGGGGNEQF
J gene: TRBJ2-6; V gene: TRBV4-2; CDR3 protein: ASSQGQGASGANVLT
J gene: TRBJ1-6; V gene: TRBV4-2; CDR3 protein: ASSQRQTGQGNSPLH
J gene: TRBJ2-7; V gene: TRBV5-1; CDR3 protein: ASSRGVGHGYEQY